The 26 T cell receptor beta chains given below trace back to one sample, sequenced in a study of neurological immune-mediated disorders. TCRdb redid the calling of the 5' RACE reads with MiXCR, one entry per CDR3 protein. The table lists roughly 47,000 distinct CDR3 sequences, 4.5% of them singletons. Material: PBMCs. The receptors were gathered from a woman aged 60 to 75 with multiple sclerosis.

This clonotype was counted many times. This chain connects TRBV29-1 to TRBJ2-3, with D perhaps being TRBD1 or TRBD2 (5 bases each). Germline V gene sequence: CDR1 SQVTM, CDR2 ANQGSEA. V lost 5 bases and J 6 bases, leaving 12 bases between the germline ends. The CDR3 spans 12 residues. This chain's CDR3 is CSVPSWGDTQYF. The DNA of the CDR3 is TGCAGCGTTCCTAGCTGGGGGGATACGCAGTATTTT.

The sample holds many counts of this clonotype. The rearrangement uses TRBV5-1 and TRBJ2-1, with 9 bases identical to TRBD2. CDR3 length: 15 residues. V dropped 4 bases and J dropped 7; count of bases not matched to a gene: 9. CDR1 is SGHRS and CDR2 is YFSETQ in the germline V gene. Here the CDR3 DNA reads TGCGCCAGCAGCCTCCTAGCGGGATTATCTAATGAGCAGTTCTTC. This codes for CASSLLAGLSNEQFF.

This clonotype was counted at least ten times. The V and J genes are TRBV6-5 and TRBJ2-1; TRBD1 aligns across 7 bases. Germline V gene sequence: CDR1 MNHEY, CDR2 SVGAGI. Trimming at V came to 5 bases and at J to 6 bases, leaving 4 bases not matched to a gene. The CDR3 is made up of 13 amino acids. This CDR3 is CASSPHRGNEQFF. In nucleotides, the CDR3 is TGTGCCAGCAGTCCCCACAGGGGCAATGAGCAGTTCTTC.

In this sample, this clonotype turned up many times. The rearrangement joins TRBV12-3 or TRBV12-4 to TRBJ2-1; 8 bases align to TRBD1. Trimming removed 7 bases from V and 8 bases from J; junction bases left unmatched: 13. This CDR3 has 15 amino acids. In DNA form, the CDR3 reads TGTGCCAGCACCCTCAAGGGCAGGGGGCACGATGAGCAGTTCTTC. Amino acid sequence: CASTLKGRGHDEQFF.

At least ten counts were recorded for this clonotype. The CDR3 DNA sequence: TGTGCCAGCAGCTTAATGGGCGGGGCGGACATTCAGTACTTC. Translating gives CASSLMGGADIQYF. V and J are TRBV7-3 and TRBJ2-4, with TRBD2 as a possible D gene (6 bases). The length of the CDR3 is 14 residues. Germline V CDR1 and CDR2: SGHTA, FQGTGA. Trimming took off 1 base at V and 8 bases at J, with 12 bases between the two ends.

This clonotype was seen ten or more times. The CDR3 nucleotides are TGCAGCGTCGTCCGGGACTACGGGGGTGGGGAGCTGTTTTTT. Translated, it gives CSVVRDYGGGELFF. The chain joins TRBV29-1 to TRBJ2-2; TRBD2 matches at 7 bases. Trimming removed 6 bases from V and 8 bases from J; junction bases left unmatched: 12. Germline loops: CDR1 SQVTM, CDR2 ANQGSEA. This CDR3 has 14 residues.

This clonotype was recorded at least ten times. This chain uses TRBV20-1 with TRBJ2-1; 14 bases are a match to TRBD2. Germline CDR1 DFQATT, CDR2 SNEGSKA (reference sequence). The ends lost 2 bases at V and 7 bases at J; junction bases unmatched: 4. CDR3 length equals 15 residues. CDR3 in DNA: TGCAGTGCTAGAACCGGGACTAGCGGGGGAAATGAGCAGTTCTTC. It is translated as CSARTGTSGGNEQFF.

This clonotype was detected ten times or more. This chain links TRBV20-1 with TRBJ2-7; 8 bases are shared with TRBD1. Looked up from germline, CDR1 is DFQATT and CDR2 is SNEGSKA (reference sequence). The ends lost 3 bases at V and 5 bases at J; junction bases unmatched: 6. There are 13 residues in the CDR3. The DNA for the CDR3 is TGCAGTGCTAGGACAGGGGTGGGCCACGAGCAGTACTTC. This translates into CSARTGVGHEQYF.

This clonotype was observed a few times. The chain employs TRBV25-1 and TRBJ2-3; D gene uncertain. CDR1 and CDR2 (germline): MGHDK, SYGVNS. This CDR3 region has 11 residues. Trimming removed 7 bases from V and 5 bases from J, with 7 bases in between. This CDR3 reads CASKLIDTQYF. CDR3 nucleotide sequence: TGTGCCAGCAAGTTAATAGATACGCAGTATTTT.

In this sample, this clonotype turned up many times. Written as DNA, the CDR3 is TGCGCCAGCAACGAGGCGGGGAACACCGGGGAGCTGTTTTTT. This sequence encodes CASNEAGNTGELFF. The V and J genes are TRBV10-2 and TRBJ2-2; D is perhaps TRBD2 (5 bases). Germline V gene sequence: CDR1 WSHSY, CDR2 SAAADI. The CDR3 covers 14 residues. Trimming removed 7 bases from V and 1 base from J, with 10 bases in between.

This clonotype was detected many times. The rearrangement links TRBV4-3 to TRBJ2-3, with D unresolved. V lost 0 bases, J lost 5 bases, and 6 bases lay in between. The CDR3 is 13 residues long. CDR1 and CDR2 from the germline V gene are LGHNA and YSLEER. The CDR3 protein is CASSQDIGDTQYF. The CDR3 DNA reads as TGCGCCAGCAGCCAAGACATAGGAGATACGCAGTATTTT.

This clonotype was seen ten or more times. This chain joins TRBV20-1 and TRBJ2-3; D might be TRBD2 (5 bases). The CDR3 is made up of 13 amino acids. Germline-derived CDR1 and CDR2 are DFQATT and SNEGSKA (reference sequence). V lost 3 bases and J lost 1, with 8 bases in between. The CDR3, as DNA: TGCAGTGCTAGGGTGCGGGGCACAGATACGCAGTATTTT. Its translation is CSARVRGTDTQYF.

The CDR3: CASSPGGDQPQHF. In DNA form, the CDR3 reads TGTGCCAGCTCACCAGGGGGAGATCAGCCCCAGCATTTT. The genes are TRBV18 and TRBJ1-5; TRBD1 is a possible D gene (5 bases). V was cut by 2 bases and J by 5 bases, with 7 bases left in between. Germline V gene lookup returns CDR1 KGHSH and CDR2 LQKENI. The CDR3 totals 13 residues.

The table lists this clonotype with many counts. V gene TRBV9 combines with J gene TRBJ1-2; D is undetermined. The germline V gene encodes CDR1 SGDLS and CDR2 YYNGEE. CDR3 size: 15 residues. Trimming removed 0 bases at V and 8 bases at J, with 17 bases between. For the CDR3, the DNA is TGTGCCAGCAGCGTAGGCGGACCCCCGATCTCGGGCTACACCTTC. Amino acids: CASSVGGPPISGYTF.

This clonotype was seen at least ten times. The CDR3 nucleotides read TGTGCCAGCATCAAAGAGTGGGGGAACACTGAAGCTTTCTTT. This sequence encodes CASIKEWGNTEAFF. The chain uses TRBV7-2 and TRBJ1-1; D ambiguous. This CDR3 has 14 amino acids. Trimming removed 7 bases from V and 1 base from J, with 13 bases in between. Germline CDR1 SGHTA, CDR2 FQGNSA. Looking up the rest from reference TRBV7-2 and TRBJ1-1 gives the full variable domain: GAGVSQSPSNKVTEKGKDVELRCDPISGHTALYWYRQSLGQGLEFLIYFQGNSAPDKSGLPSDRFSAERTGGSVSTLTIQRTQQEDSAVYLCASIKEWGNTEAFFGQGTRLTVV.

This clonotype was counted at least ten times. The V and J genes are TRBV29-1 and TRBJ2-1; unclear D gene. The V end lost 6 bases, the J end lost 0 bases, and 9 bases lay between the germline ends. CDR3 length: 13 residues. Germline V gene sequence: CDR1 SQVTM, CDR2 ANQGSEA. For the CDR3, the DNA is TGCAGCGTCATGGGCGTCTCCTACAATGAGCAGTTCTTC. It codes for CSVMGVSYNEQFF.

The table lists this clonotype with many counts. V and J are TRBV4-1 and TRBJ1-5; 7 nucleotides line up with TRBD1. Per germline, CDR1 MGHRA and CDR2 YSYEKL. The V and J ends lost 0 bases and 15 bases, in that order; junction bases with no gene match: 8. This CDR3 is 13 amino acids long. DNA of the CDR3: TGCGCCAGCAGCCAAGAGAGGGACAGTATAACGCATTTT. It yields the protein CASSQERDSITHF.

This clonotype was counted at least ten times. The chain combines TRBV20-1 with TRBJ1-5; D not certain. Trimming took off 1 base at V and 6 bases at J, with 7 bases between the two ends. Germline loops: CDR1 DFQATT, CDR2 SNEGSKA (reference sequence). CDR3 length equals 12 residues. The CDR3, as DNA: TGCAGTGCTAGAGGAGGGTCTCAGCCCCAGCATTTT. It translates to CSARGGSQPQHF.

In this sample, this clonotype turned up many times. This chain joins TRBV5-1 and TRBJ2-7; D is ambiguous. In germline, CDR1 is SGHRS, CDR2 YFSETQ. V was cut by 1 base and J by 0 bases, with 11 bases left in between. The CDR3 loop spans 15 amino acids. The CDR3 bases are TGCGCCAGCAGCTTGTCCGTTACGGTCTCCTACGAGCAGTACTTC. Translation gives CASSLSVTVSYEQYF.

This rearrangement joins TRBV6-2 or TRBV6-3 to TRBJ2-6; no clear D. This CDR3 is built from 14 residues. Germline CDR1 and CDR2: MNHEY and SVGEGT. The V end was cut by 6 bases, the J end by 0 bases, with 6 bases between. The CDR3 spells CASSSHSGANVLTF. The CDR3 DNA is TGTGCCAGCAGCTCGCACTCTGGGGCCAACGTCCTGACTTTC.

This clonotype has at least ten counts. The rearrangement links TRBV4-1 to TRBJ1-2; no clear D. V gave up 0 bases and J gave up 4 bases, with 18 bases separating them. The CDR3 is made up of 17 amino acids. Looked up from germline, CDR1 is MGHRA and CDR2 is YSYEKL. Here the CDR3 reads CASSQEETFKALYGYTF. The CDR3 bases are TGCGCCAGCAGCCAAGAGGAGACCTTCAAGGCTCTCTATGGCTACACCTTC.

In its sample, this clonotype was seen many times. The V call is TRBV15, the J call TRBJ1-6; D remains unclear. The CDR3 length is 17 residues. Trimming removed 0 bases at V and 0 bases at J, with 9 bases between. CDR1 LNHNV and CDR2 YYDKDF come from the germline V gene (reference sequence). The DNA for the CDR3 is TGTGCCACCAGCAGAGATTTTCTAGACTCCTATAATTCACCCCTCCACTTT. It is translated as CATSRDFLDSYNSPLHF.

This clonotype was detected ten times or more. The chain is built from TRBV30 and TRBJ1-5; D is uncertain. Germline lookup yields CDR1 GTSNPN and CDR2 SVGIG (reference sequence). Trimming took 0 bases from V and 6 from J, leaving 6 bases between them. The CDR3 sequence is 12 residues long. CDR3 region: CAWSVLGQPQHF. The CDR3 bases are TGTGCCTGGAGTGTACTAGGTCAGCCCCAGCATTTT.

V usage is TRBV24-1 and J usage is TRBJ2-5; possible D gene TRBD2, 6 bases. From germline, CDR1 is KGHDR and CDR2 SFDVKD. V was cut by 7 bases and J by 5 bases, with 16 bases left in between. The CDR3 has 14 residues. This CDR3 reads CATSRDGGVETQYF. In DNA, the CDR3 is TGTGCCACCAGCCGGGACGGAGGGGTGGAGACCCAGTACTTC.

This clonotype was picked up many times. The chain employs TRBV20-1 and TRBJ2-7; possible D gene TRBD2, 6 bases. The length of the CDR3 is 14 residues. Germline V CDR1 and CDR2: DFQATT, SNEGSKA (reference sequence). The V gene lost 6 bases and the J gene lost 2 bases, with 17 bases spanning the gap. The DNA for the CDR3 is TGCAGTGCCCCGGTGGCGGGGTCTGCCTACGAGCAGTACTTC. Its translation: CSAPVAGSAYEQYF.

This clonotype has a handful of counts. V usage is TRBV7-2 and J usage is TRBJ2-1; D might be TRBD2 (5 bases). Germline V gene data show CDR1 as SGHTA and CDR2 as FQGNSA. The CDR3 is 12 residues long. V was shortened by 4 bases and J by 12 bases, with 13 bases between the two germline ends. The CDR3 reads CASSSSSRGQFF. The DNA of the CDR3 is TGTGCCAGCAGCTCTTCCTCTCGGGGGCAGTTCTTC.